A selection of T cell receptor beta chains follows, all from one sample in a study of identical twins. Each CDR3 protein gets one entry after TCRdb re-called the 5' RACE reads with MiXCR. The sample shows some 500,000 distinct CDR3 sequences, 13% to 15% of them seen only once. These data were also filed under a second study, of yellow fever vaccine responses in identical twins.

Sequencing was carried out using CD4+ T cells sorted from blood. Receptors were obtained from a woman between 18 and 30 years old in good health. Each CDR3 is given with its conserved first and last residue. The order of the fields is D gene, clone size, V gene, J gene, CDR3 protein, CDR3 DNA. A D gene is named only where the DNA matches it firmly. Not every row has a clone size; where given, it reads once, few, many or a size class.

D: TRBD2
size: few
V: TRBV12-3/TRBV12-4
J: TRBJ2-1
CDR3: CATTTSGSIDEQFF
DNA: TGTGCCACTACGACTAGCGGGAGTATAGATGAGCAGTTCTTC

D: NA
size: NA
V: TRBV11-1
J: TRBJ2-6
CDR3: CASSRTKGVLSGANVLTF
DNA: TGTGCCAGCAGCCGGACGAAAGGGGTCCTCTCTGGGGCCAACGTCCTGACTTTC

D: TRBD1
size: NA
V: TRBV7-9
J: TRBJ1-6
CDR3: CASRGRDSKFSPLHF
DNA: TGTGCCAGCAGAGGCCGGGACAGCAAATTTTCACCCCTCCACTTT

D: NA
size: NA
V: TRBV10-2
J: TRBJ1-5
CDR3: CASSGTDSQPQHF
DNA: TGCGCCAGCAGTGGGACAGATAGTCAGCCCCAGCATTTT

D: NA
size: NA
V: TRBV19
J: TRBJ2-1
CDR3: CASNWPEQFF
DNA: TGTGCCAGTAACTGGCCTGAGCAGTTCTTC

D: NA
size: NA
V: TRBV7-2
J: TRBJ2-7
CDR3: CASSSEQGPYEQYF
DNA: TGTGCCAGCAGCTCCGAACAGGGTCCCTACGAGCAGTACTTC

D: TRBD1
size: NA
V: TRBV4-1
J: TRBJ2-3
CDR3: CASSQGTGAQFTDTQYF
DNA: TGCGCCAGCAGCCAAGGAACAGGGGCGCAGTTCACAGATACGCAGTATTTT

D: NA
size: few
V: TRBV29-1
J: TRBJ1-1
CDR3: CSVGPTISEAFF
DNA: TGCAGCGTCGGGCCGACGATCTCTGAAGCTTTCTTT

D: TRBD1
size: few
V: TRBV20-1
J: TRBJ2-6
CDR3: CSARGRGLRKTGANVLTF
DNA: TGCAGTGCTAGAGGCAGGGGGTTGAGGAAGACTGGGGCCAACGTCCTGACTTTC

D: NA
size: many
V: TRBV15
J: TRBJ2-3
CDR3: CATSRDREVSDTQYF
DNA: TGTGCCACCAGCAGAGATAGGGAGGTGTCCGATACGCAGTATTTT

D: TRBD2
size: many
V: TRBV6-2/TRBV6-3
J: TRBJ2-1
CDR3: CASSHQAGTSGYNEQFF
DNA: TGTGCCAGCAGTCATCAAGCCGGGACTAGCGGCTACAATGAGCAGTTCTTC

D: NA
size: NA
V: TRBV7-2
J: TRBJ2-1
CDR3: CASSYLGATSFSSEQFF
DNA: TGTGCCAGCAGCTATCTGGGGGCGACTAGTTTTTCCAGTGAGCAGTTCTTC

D: NA
size: few
V: TRBV6-5
J: TRBJ2-1
CDR3: CASSYTDPHAFYNEQFF
DNA: TGTGCCAGCAGTTACACTGACCCCCACGCATTCTACAATGAGCAGTTCTTC

D: TRBD1
size: few
V: TRBV11-2
J: TRBJ2-7
CDR3: CASSLEGQAMYEQYF
DNA: TGTGCCAGCAGCTTAGAAGGACAGGCTATGTACGAGCAGTACTTC

D: TRBD1
size: NA
V: TRBV5-1
J: TRBJ2-2
CDR3: CASSPTGEFAGELFF
DNA: TGCGCCAGCAGCCCCACAGGGGAGTTCGCTGGGGAGCTGTTTTTT

D: NA
size: few
V: TRBV10-3
J: TRBJ2-1
CDR3: CAITETRNEQFF
DNA: TGTGCCATCACCGAGACTAGAAATGAGCAGTTCTTC

D: TRBD1
size: NA
V: TRBV28
J: TRBJ2-7
CDR3: CASSAPGTGPYEQYF
DNA: TGTGCCAGCAGTGCGCCCGGGACAGGCCCCTACGAGCAGTACTTC

D: NA
size: many
V: TRBV3-1
J: TRBJ1-6
CDR3: CASSRRDASNSPLHF
DNA: TGTGCCAGCAGCCGCCGGGACGCCAGTAATTCACCCCTCCACTTT

D: NA
size: few
V: TRBV20-1
J: TRBJ2-3
CDR3: CSARDWGRGSTDTQYF
DNA: TGCAGTGCTAGAGATTGGGGAAGGGGGAGCACAGATACGCAGTATTTT

D: NA
size: few
V: TRBV5-1
J: TRBJ1-1
CDR3: CASSHPVSSEAFF
DNA: TGCGCCAGCAGCCACCCGGTTTCATCTGAAGCTTTCTTT

D: TRBD1
size: NA
V: TRBV7-6
J: TRBJ1-4
CDR3: CASSIGPDRGGEKLFF
DNA: TGTGCCAGCAGCATAGGCCCGGACAGGGGAGGCGAAAAACTGTTTTTT

D: NA
size: NA
V: TRBV6-1
J: TRBJ2-1
CDR3: CASSALTTMTNEQFF
DNA: TGTGCCAGCAGTGCGCTCACGACTATGACCAATGAGCAGTTCTTC

D: NA
size: NA
V: TRBV27
J: TRBJ2-7
CDR3: CASSFSGVSPYEQYF
DNA: TGTGCCAGCAGTTTCTCAGGGGTCTCCCCCTACGAGCAGTACTTC

D: NA
size: NA
V: TRBV10-3
J: TRBJ1-1
CDR3: CAISESGGPAEAFF
DNA: TGTGCCATCAGTGAGTCTGGGGGGCCTGCTGAAGCTTTCTTT